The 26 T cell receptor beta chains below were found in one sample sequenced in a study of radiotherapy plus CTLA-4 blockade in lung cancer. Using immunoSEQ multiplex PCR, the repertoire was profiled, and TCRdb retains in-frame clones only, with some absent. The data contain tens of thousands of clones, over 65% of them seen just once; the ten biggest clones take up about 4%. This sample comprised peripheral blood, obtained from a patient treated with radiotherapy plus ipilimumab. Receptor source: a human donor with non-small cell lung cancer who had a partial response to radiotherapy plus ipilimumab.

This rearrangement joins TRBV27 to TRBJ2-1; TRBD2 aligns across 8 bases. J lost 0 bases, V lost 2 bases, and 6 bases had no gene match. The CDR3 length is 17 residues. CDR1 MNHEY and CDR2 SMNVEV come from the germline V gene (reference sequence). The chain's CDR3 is CASSLGTGTSSYNEQFF. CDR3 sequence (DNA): TGTGCCAGCAGTTTAGGTACAGGGACTAGCTCCTACAATGAGCAGTTCTTC.

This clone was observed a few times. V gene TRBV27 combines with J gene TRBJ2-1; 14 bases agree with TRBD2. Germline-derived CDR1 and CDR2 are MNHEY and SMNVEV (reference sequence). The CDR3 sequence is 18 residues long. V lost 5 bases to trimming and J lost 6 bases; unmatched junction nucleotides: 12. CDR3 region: CASSHGWGLAGVSNEQFF. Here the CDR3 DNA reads TGTGCCAGCAGTCACGGATGGGGACTAGCGGGAGTGTCCAATGAGCAGTTCTTC.

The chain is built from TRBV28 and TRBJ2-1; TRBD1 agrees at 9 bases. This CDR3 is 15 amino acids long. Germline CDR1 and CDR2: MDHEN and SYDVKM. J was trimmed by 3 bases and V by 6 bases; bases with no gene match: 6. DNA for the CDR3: TGTGCCAGCAGCTCAGACAGGGGGTTCTACAATGAGCAGTTCTTC. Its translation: CASSSDRGFYNEQFF.

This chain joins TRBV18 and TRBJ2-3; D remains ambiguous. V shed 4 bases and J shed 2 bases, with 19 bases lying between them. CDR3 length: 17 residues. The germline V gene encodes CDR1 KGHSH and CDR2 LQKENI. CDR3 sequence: CASSLATRNRPTDTQYF. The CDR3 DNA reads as TGTGCCAGCTCACTTGCGACGAGGAACCGTCCCACAGATACGCAGTATTTT. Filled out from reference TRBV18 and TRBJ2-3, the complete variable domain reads NAGVMQNPRHLVRRRGQEARLRCSPMKGHSHVYWYRQLPEEGLKFMVYLQKENIIDESGMPKERFSAEFPKEGPSILRIQQVVRGDSAAYFCASSLATRNRPTDTQYFGPGTRLTVL.

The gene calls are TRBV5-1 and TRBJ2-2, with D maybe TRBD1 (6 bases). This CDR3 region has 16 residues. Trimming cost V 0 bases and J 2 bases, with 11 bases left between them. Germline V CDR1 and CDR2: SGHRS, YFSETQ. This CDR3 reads CASSLVTGLNTGELFF. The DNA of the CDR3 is TGCGCCAGCAGCTTGGTAACAGGGCTTAACACCGGGGAGCTGTTTTTT.

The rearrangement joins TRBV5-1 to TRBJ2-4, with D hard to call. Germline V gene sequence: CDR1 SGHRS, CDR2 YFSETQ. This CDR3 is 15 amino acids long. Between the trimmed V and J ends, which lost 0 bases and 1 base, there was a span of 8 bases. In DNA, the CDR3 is TGCGCCAGCAGCTTGGCCCTAAGCGCCAAAAACATTCAGTACTTC. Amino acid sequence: CASSLALSAKNIQYF.

CDR3 sequence reads: CASSLGSGQGSPLHF. The CDR3 DNA reads TGCGCCAGCAGCTTGGGGTCGGGACAGGGATCACCCCTCCACTTT. The rearrangement links TRBV5-1 to TRBJ1-6; 9 bases fit TRBD1. V shed 0 bases and J 10 bases; nucleotides not matched to a gene: 5. CDR3 length: 15 amino acids. CDR1 is SGHRS and CDR2 is YFSETQ in the germline V gene.

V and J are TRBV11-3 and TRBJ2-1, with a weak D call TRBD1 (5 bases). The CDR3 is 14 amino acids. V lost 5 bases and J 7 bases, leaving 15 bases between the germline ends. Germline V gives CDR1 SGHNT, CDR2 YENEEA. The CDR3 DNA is TGTGCCAGCAGCACAACGCAGGGTGGTAATGAGCAGTTCTTC. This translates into CASSTTQGGNEQFF.

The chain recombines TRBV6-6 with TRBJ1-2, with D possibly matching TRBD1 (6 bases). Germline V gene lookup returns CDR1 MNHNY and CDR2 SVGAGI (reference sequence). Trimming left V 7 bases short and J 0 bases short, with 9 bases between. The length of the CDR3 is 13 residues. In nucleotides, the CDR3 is TGTGCCAGCACCGGACAGTCTAACTATGGCTACACCTTC. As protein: CASTGQSNYGYTF.

This CDR3 reads CASSLVQGVHEQYF. Written as DNA, the CDR3 is TGCGCCAGCAGCTTGGTACAGGGGGTACACGAGCAGTACTTC. The V call is TRBV5-1, the J call TRBJ2-7; 8 bases line up with TRBD1. CDR1 is SGHRS and CDR2 is YFSETQ in the germline V gene. The CDR3 consists of 14 residues. The V segment lost 0 bases and the J segment 5 bases; nucleotides outside the gene matches: 4.

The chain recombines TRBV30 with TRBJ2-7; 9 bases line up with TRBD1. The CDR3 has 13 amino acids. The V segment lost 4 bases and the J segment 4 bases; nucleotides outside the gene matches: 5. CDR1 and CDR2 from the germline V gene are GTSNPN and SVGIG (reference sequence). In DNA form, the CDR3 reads TGTGCCTGGAAGGGGACAGGGTTTTACGAGCAGTACTTC. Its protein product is CAWKGTGFYEQYF.

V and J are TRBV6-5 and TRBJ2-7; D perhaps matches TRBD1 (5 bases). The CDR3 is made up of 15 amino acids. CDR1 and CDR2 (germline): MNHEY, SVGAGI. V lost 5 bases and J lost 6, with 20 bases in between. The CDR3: CASSPRWGSLSEQYF. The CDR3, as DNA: TGTGCCAGCAGTCCTAGGTGGGGCAGCCTGTCCGAGCAGTACTTC.

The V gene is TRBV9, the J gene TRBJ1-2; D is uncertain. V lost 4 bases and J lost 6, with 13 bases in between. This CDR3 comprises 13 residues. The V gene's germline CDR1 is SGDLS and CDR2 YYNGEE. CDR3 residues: CASSPTSQNGYTF. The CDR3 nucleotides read TGTGCCAGCAGCCCCACGTCGCAGAATGGCTACACCTTC.

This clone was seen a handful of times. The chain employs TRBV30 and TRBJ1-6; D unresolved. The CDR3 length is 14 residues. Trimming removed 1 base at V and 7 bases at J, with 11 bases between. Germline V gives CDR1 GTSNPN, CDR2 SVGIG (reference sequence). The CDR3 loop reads CAWSADGRNSPLHF. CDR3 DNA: TGTGCCTGGAGTGCCGACGGGAGGAATTCACCCCTCCACTTT.

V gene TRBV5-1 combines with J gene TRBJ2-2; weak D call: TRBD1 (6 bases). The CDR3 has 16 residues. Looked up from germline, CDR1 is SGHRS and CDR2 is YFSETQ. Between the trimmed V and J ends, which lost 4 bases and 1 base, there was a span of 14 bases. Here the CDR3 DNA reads TGCGCCAGCAGCCACAGGACAGTCGGGAACACCGGGGAGCTGTTTTTT. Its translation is CASSHRTVGNTGELFF.

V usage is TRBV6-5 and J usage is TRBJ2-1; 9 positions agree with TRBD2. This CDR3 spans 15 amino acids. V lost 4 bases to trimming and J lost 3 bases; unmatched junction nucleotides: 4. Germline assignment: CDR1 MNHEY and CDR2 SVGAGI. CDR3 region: CASSSSGVDYNEQFF. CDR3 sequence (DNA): TGTGCCAGCAGTTCTAGCGGGGTTGACTACAATGAGCAGTTCTTC.

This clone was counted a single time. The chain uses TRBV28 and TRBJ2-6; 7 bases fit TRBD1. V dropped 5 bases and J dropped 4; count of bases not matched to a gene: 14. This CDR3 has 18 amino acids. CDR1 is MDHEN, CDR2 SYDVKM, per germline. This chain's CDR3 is CASSPPGQQGWGANVLTF. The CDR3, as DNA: TGTGCCAGCAGTCCCCCCGGCCAACAGGGGTGGGGGGCCAACGTCCTGACTTTC.

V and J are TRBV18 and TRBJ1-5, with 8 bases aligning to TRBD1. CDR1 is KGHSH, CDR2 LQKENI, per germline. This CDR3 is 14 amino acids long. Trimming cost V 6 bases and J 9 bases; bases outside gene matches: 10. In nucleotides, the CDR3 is TGTGCCAGCTCGGCGAGACAGGGGATGACGCCCCAGCATTTT. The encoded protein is CASSARQGMTPQHF.

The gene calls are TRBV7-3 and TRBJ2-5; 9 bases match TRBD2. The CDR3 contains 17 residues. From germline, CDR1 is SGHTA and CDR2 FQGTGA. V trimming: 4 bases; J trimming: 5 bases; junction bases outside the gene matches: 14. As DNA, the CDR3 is TGTGCCAGCAGCTACCCCAGGGGAGCGGGGGGAAAGGAGACCCAGTACTTC. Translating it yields CASSYPRGAGGKETQYF.

The CDR3 loop is CASSYDGTGRYEQYF. CDR3 DNA sequence: TGTGCCAGCAGTTACGACGGGACAGGGCGGTACGAGCAGTACTTC. The V call is TRBV6-5, the J call TRBJ2-7, with 9 bases lining up with TRBD1. This CDR3 is 15 amino acids long. Germline CDR1 MNHEY, CDR2 SVGAGI. V was clipped by 2 bases and J by 4 bases; unmatched bases: 6.

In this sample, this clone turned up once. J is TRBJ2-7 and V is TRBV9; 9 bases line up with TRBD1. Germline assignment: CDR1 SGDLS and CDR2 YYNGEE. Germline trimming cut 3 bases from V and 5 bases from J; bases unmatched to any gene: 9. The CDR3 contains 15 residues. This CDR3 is CASSEGDRAYDEQYF. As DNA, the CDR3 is TGTGCCAGCAGCGAGGGGGACAGGGCATACGACGAGCAGTACTTC.

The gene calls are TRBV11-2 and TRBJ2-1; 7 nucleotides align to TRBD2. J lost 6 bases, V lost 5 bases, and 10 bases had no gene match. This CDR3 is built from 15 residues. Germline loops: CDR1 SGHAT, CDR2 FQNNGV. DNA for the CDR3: TGTGCCAGCAGCCCCCTGGGGGGGTATCGCAATGAGCAGTTCTTC. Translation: CASSPLGGYRNEQFF.

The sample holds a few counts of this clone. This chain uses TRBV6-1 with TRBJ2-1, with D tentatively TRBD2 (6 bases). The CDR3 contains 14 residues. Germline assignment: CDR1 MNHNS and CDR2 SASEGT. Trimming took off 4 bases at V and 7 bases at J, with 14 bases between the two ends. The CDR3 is CASSGDAGRNEQFF. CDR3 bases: TGTGCCAGCAGTGGGGATGCGGGGAGGAATGAGCAGTTCTTC.

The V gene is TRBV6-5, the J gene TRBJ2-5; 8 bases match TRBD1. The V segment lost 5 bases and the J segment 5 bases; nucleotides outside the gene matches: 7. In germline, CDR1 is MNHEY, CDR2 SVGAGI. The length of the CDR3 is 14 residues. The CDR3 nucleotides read TGTGCCAGCAGTCCACAGGGGGGACGGGAGACCCAGTACTTC. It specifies CASSPQGGRETQYF.

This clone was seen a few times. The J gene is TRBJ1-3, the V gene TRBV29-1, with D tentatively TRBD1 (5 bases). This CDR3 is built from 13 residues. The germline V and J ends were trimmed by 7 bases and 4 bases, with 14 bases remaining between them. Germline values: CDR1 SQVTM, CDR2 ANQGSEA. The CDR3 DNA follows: TGCAGCGCCCTTATGGGGGGAGGAAACACCATATATTTT. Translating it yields CSALMGGGNTIYF. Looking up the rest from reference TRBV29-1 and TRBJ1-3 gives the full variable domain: SAVISQKPSRDICQRGTSLTIQCQVDSQVTMMFWYRQQPGQSLTLIATANQGSEATYESGFVIDKFPISRPNLTFSTLTVSNMSPEDSSIYLCSALMGGGNTIYFGEGSWLTVV.

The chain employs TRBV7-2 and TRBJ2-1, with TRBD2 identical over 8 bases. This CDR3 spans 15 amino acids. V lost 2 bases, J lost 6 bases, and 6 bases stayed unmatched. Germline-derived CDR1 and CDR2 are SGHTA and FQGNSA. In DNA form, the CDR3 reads TGTGCCAGCAGCTTATTTAGCGGGGATGTCAATGAGCAGTTCTTC. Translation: CASSLFSGDVNEQFF.